This TCR beta chain was profiled in a study of cytomegalovirus exposure and HLA in healthy donors. General observations from the study: Later analysis associated a missense DCLRE1C variant with TCR beta V- and J-gene trimming. Some segments of the V type, notably TRBV6-2 and TRBV6-3, were excluded as indistinguishable.

This clone was recorded a few times. What it binds is unknown. The donors (healthy individuals) were bone marrow donors. It was with 60 Vbeta and 13 Jbeta primers that the PCR ran. Method: immunoSEQ multiplex PCR; TCRdb's copy keeps in-frame clones and lacks some. The sample lists 150,000 to 200,000 clones; around 72% were seen once. Germline lookup yields CDR1 SGHAT and CDR2 FQNNGV. The germline V and J ends were trimmed by 4 bases and 5 bases, with 18 bases remaining between them. The CDR3 consists of 17 residues. The chain recombines TRBV11-2 with TRBJ1-6, with TRBD1 as a possible D gene (5 bases). The sample was PBMCs. This clonotype was sampled from a man aged 40-50 years in good health and CMV-seropositive. The CDR3 nucleotides are TGTGCCAGCAGCTCCCTAAGGAGGGCAGGGAATAATTCACCCCTCCACTTT. Translated, it gives CASSSLRRAGNNSPLHF.